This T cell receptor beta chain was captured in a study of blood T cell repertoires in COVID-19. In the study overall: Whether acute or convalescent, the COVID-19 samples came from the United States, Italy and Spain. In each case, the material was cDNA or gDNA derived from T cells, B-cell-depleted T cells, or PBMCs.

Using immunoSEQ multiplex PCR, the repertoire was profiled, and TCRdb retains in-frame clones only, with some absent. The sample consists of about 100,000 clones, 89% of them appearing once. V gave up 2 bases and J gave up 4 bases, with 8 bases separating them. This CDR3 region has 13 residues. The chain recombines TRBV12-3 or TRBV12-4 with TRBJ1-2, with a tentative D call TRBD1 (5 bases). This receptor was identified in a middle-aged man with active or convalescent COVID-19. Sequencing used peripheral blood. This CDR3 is CASSLQGGYGYTF. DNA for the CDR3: TGTGCCAGCAGTTTACAGGGTGGCTATGGCTACACCTTC.